This T cell receptor (beta chain) was retrieved from a study of blood T cell repertoires in COVID-19. Study-level information: The United States, Italy and Spain supplied acute and convalescent COVID-19 samples. Sample material is recorded as cDNA or gDNA derived from T cells, B-cell-depleted T cells, or PBMCs.

CDR1 is SEHNR and CDR2 is FQNEAQ in the germline V gene (reference sequence). The ends were cut back, 3 bases at V and 2 bases at J, with 4 bases in the middle. The CDR3 runs to 12 residues. Methods used by the authors: The authors estimated nucleated cell counts from reference gene primer amplification. Sequencing was performed with immunoSEQ multiplex PCR; in TCRdb, only in-frame clones are kept and a portion is missing. That table furnishes V, J and clone size, whereas the DNA furnished D and trimming. The data hold 120,000 to 150,000 clones, with approximately 83% observed a single time. Seattle enrolled patients during active infection and tracked them longitudinally.

Source material: peripheral blood. The receptor was derived from an older woman with COVID-19, enrolled during active disease. The chain carries TRBV7-9 and TRBJ1-2, with D unclear. The CDR3 sequence: CASSFTNYGYTF. The CDR3 bases are TGTGCCAGCAGCTTCACAAACTATGGCTACACCTTC.